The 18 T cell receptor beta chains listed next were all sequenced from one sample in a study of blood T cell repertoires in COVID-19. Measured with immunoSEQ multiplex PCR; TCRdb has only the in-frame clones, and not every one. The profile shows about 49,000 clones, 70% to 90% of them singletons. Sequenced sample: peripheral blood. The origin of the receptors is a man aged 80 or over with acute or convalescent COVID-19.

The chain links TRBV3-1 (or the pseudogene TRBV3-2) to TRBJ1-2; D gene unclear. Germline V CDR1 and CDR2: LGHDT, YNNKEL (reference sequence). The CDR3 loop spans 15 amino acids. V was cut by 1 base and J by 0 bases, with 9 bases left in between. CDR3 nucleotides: TGTGCCAGCAGCCAAGGAGAACAGACTAACTATGGCTACACCTTC. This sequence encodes CASSQGEQTNYGYTF.

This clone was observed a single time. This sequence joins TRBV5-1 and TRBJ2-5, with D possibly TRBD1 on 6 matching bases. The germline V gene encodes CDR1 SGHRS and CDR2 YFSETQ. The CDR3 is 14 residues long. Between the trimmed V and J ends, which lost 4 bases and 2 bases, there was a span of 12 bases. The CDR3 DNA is TGCGCCAGCAGCGTGGGGACACCACAAGAGACCCAGTACTTC. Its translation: CASSVGTPQETQYF.

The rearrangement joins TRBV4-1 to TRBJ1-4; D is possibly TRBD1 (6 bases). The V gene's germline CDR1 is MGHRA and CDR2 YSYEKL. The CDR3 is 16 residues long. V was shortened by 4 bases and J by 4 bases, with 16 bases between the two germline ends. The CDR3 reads CASSPRASGVNEKLFF. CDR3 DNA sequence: TGCGCCAGCAGCCCCCGAGCATCAGGGGTTAATGAAAAACTGTTTTTT.

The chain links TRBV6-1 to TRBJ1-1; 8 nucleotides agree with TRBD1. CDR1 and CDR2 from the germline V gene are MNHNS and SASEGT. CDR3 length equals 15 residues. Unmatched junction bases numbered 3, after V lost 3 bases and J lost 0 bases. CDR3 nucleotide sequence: TGTGCCAGCAGTGAGGGCAGGGGGCTGAACACTGAAGCTTTCTTT. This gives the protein CASSEGRGLNTEAFF.

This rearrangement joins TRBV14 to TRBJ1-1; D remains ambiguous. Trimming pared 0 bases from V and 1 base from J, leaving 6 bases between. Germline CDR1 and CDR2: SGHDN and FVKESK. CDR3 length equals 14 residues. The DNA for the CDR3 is TGTGCCAGCAGCCAAGATCTGAGGAACACTGAAGCTTTCTTT. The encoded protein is CASSQDLRNTEAFF.

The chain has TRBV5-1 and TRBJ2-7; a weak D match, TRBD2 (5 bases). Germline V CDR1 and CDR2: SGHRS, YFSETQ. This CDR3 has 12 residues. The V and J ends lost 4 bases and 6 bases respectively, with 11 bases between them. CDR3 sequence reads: CASSPGAGEQYF. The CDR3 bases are TGCGCCAGCAGCCCTGGTGCGGGCGAGCAGTACTTC.

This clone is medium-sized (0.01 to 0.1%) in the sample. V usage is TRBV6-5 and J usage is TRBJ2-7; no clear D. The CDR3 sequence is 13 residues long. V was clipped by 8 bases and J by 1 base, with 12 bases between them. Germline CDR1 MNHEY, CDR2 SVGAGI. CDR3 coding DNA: TGTGCCAGCTCCTTATGGGCTTCCTACGAGCAGTACTTC. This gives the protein CASSLWASYEQYF.

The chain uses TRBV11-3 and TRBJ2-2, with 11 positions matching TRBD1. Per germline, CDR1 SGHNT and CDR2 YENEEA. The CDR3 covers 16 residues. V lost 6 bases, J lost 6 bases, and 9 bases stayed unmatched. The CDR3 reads CASSTTDRGRSGELFF. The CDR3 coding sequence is TGTGCCAGCAGTACTACGGACAGGGGGCGATCCGGGGAGCTGTTTTTT. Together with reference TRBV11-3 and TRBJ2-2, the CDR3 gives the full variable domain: EAGVVQSPRYKIIEKKQPVAFWCNPISGHNTLYWYLQNLGQGPELLIRYENEEAVDDSQLPKDRFSAERLKGVDSTLKIQPAELGDSAVYLCASSTTDRGRSGELFFGEGSRLTVL.

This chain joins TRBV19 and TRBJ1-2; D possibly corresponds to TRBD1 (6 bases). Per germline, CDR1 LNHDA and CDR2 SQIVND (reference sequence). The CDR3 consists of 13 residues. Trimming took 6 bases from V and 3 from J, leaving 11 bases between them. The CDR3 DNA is TGTGCCAGTAGGGACAGCACCTACTATGGCTACACCTTC. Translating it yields CASRDSTYYGYTF.

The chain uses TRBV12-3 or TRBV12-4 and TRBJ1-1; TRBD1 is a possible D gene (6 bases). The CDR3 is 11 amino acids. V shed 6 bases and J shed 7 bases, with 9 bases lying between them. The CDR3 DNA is TGTGCCAGCAGATTACAGGGTGAAGCTTTCTTT. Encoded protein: CASRLQGEAFF.

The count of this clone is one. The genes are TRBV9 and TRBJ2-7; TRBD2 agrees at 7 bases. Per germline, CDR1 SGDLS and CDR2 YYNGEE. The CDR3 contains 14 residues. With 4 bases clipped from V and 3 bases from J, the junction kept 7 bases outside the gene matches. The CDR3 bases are TGTGCCAGCAGCCTGGGTGGGGAGGGCTACGAGCAGTACTTC. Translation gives CASSLGGEGYEQYF.

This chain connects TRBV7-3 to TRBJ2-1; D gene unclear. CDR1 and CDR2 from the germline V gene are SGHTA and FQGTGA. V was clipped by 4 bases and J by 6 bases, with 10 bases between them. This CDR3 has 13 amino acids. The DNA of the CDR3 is TGTGCCAGCAGCTCCGGGTCCCTCAATGAGCAGTTCTTC. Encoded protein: CASSSGSLNEQFF.

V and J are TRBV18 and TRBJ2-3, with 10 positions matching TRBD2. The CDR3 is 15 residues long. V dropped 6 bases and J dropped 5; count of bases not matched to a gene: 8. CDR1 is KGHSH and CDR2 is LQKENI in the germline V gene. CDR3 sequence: CASSLLAGAKDTQYF. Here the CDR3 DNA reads TGTGCCAGCTCTCTCCTAGCGGGGGCAAAAGATACGCAGTATTTT. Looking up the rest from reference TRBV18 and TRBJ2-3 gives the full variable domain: NAGVMQNPRHLVRRRGQEARLRCSPMKGHSHVYWYRQLPEEGLKFMVYLQKENIIDESGMPKERFSAEFPKEGPSILRIQQVVRGDSAAYFCASSLLAGAKDTQYFGPGTRLTVL.

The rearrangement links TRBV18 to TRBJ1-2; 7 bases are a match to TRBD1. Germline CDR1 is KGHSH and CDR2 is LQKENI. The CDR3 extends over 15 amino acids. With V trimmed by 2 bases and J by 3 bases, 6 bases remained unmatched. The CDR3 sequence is CASSPTGTADYGYTF. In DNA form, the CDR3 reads TGTGCCAGCTCACCAACAGGGACAGCAGACTATGGCTACACCTTC.

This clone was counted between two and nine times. CDR3 region: CASSFGGQVVTEAFF. The CDR3 DNA sequence: TGTGCCAGCAGCTTTGGAGGTCAGGTGGTGACTGAAGCTTTCTTT. The chain employs TRBV5-5 and TRBJ1-1; D gene uncertain. CDR3 length equals 15 residues. Germline CDR1 SGHKS, CDR2 YYEKEE (reference sequence). V lost 2 bases, J lost 5 bases, and 16 bases lay in between.

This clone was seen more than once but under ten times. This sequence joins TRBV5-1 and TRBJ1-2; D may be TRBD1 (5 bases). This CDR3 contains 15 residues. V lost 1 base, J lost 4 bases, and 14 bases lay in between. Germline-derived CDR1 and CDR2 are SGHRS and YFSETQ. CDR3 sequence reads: CASSLQGQGPYGYTF. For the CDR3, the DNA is TGCGCCAGCAGCTTGCAAGGGCAGGGCCCCTATGGCTACACCTTC.

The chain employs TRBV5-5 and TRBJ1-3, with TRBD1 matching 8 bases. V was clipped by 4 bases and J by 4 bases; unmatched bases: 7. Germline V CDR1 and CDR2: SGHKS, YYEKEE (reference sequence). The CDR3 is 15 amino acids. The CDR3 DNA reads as TGTGCCAGCAGCCTGACAGGACAGGGCGGAAACACCATATATTTT. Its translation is CASSLTGQGGNTIYF.

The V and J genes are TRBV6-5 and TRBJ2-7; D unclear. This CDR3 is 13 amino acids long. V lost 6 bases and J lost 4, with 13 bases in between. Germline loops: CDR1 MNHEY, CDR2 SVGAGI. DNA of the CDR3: TGTGCCAGCAGGACTCCCCCCACGTACGAGCAGTACTTC. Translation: CASRTPPTYEQYF.